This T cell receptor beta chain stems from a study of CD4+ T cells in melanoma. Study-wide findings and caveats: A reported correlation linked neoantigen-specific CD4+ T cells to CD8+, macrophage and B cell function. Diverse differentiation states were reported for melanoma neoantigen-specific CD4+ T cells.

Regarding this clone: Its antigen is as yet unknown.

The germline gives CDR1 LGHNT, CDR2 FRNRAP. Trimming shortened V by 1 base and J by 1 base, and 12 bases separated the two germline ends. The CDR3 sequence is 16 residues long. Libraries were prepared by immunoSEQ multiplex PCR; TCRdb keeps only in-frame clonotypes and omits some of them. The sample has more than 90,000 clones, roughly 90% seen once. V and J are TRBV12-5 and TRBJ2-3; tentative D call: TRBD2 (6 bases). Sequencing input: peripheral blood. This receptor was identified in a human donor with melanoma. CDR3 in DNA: TGTGCTAGTGGTTTGGCTCGCGGGAAGGGCACAGATACGCAGTATTTT. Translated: CASGLARGKGTDTQYF.